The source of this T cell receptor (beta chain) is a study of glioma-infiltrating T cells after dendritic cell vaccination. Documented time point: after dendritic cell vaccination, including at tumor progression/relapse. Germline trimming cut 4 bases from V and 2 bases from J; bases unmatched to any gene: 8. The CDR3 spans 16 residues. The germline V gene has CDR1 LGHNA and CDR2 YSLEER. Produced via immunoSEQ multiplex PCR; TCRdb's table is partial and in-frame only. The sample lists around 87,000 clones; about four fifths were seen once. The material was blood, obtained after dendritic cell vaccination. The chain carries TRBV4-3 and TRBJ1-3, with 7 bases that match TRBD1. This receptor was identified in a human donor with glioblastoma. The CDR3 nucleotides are TGCGCCAGCAGCCGGACACAGGGGAGTGCTGGAAACACCATATATTTT. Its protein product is CASSRTQGSAGNTIYF.